The clone carrying this T cell receptor (beta chain) was seen many times. As yet, its antigen is unknown. The record originates from a study of regulatory T cells in long-lasting Graves disease. Study details: Patients with new Graves' disease had used antithyroid drugs below 3 months. Study-wide results and caveats: Limited sample numbers may have lowered accuracy.

In building TCR beta libraries, iRepertoire HTBI primers were used together with Arm-PCR of CDR3 regions. TCRdb called the multiplex PCR reads again in MiXCR, with one record for every CDR3 protein. Of hundreds of thousands of distinct CDR3 sequences listed, 16% are singletons. Unmatched junction bases numbered 4, after V lost 3 bases and J lost 5 bases. CDR1 is MDHEN, CDR2 SYDVKM, per germline. CDR3 size: 15 residues. The time point denotes: newly diagnosed GD, antithyroid drugs for less than 3 months. From RNA extracted from PBMCs, the TCR library was made. American Thyroid Association guidelines defined Graves' disease diagnosis. This sample was shared with a second study, whose subject was T cells in Graves' hyperthyroidism and ophthalmopathy. As that study records: An initial round of RT-PCR targeting the TCR CDR3 relied on the HTBI primer set.

Sequenced here: peripheral blood mononuclear cells (PBMCs), sampled at new diagnosis, from a patient treated with antithyroid drugs. The TCR comes from a woman aged 25-40 years with Graves disease. This sequence joins TRBV28 and TRBJ1-3; 10 bases match TRBD1. The CDR3 spells CASSFPGQGRNTIYF. CDR3 coding DNA: TGTGCCAGCAGTTTCCCGGGACAGGGGAGAAACACCATATATTTT.